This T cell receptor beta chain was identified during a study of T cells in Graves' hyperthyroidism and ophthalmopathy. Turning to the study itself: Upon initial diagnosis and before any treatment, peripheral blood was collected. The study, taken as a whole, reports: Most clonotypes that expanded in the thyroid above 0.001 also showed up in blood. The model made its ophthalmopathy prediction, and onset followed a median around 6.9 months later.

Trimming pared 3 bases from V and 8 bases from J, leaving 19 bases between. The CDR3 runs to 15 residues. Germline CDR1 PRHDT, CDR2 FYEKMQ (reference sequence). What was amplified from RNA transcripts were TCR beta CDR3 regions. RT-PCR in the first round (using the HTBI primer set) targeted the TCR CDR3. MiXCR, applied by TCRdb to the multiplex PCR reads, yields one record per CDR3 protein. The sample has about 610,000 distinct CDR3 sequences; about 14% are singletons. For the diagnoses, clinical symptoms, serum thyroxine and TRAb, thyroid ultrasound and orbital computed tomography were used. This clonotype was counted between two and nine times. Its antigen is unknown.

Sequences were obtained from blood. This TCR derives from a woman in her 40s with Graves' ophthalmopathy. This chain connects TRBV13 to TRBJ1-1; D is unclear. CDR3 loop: CASSFGNPHSYEAFF. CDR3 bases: TGTGCCAGCAGCTTCGGAAACCCCCACAGTTACGAAGCTTTCTTT.